This T cell receptor (beta chain) is drawn from a study of shared clonotypes between healthy human individuals. Regarding the study as a whole: It was observed that about 5% of naive CD4 clonotypes were shared across a handful of donors. The authors sampled blood alone, and tissue repertoires likely differ.

Splitting of each subset's genomic DNA was done evenly across several immunoSEQ plates. Repertoires were generated with immunoSEQ multiplex PCR, while TCRdb's copy carries only in-frame clones and drops some. The sample shows around 600,000 clones, 95% of them seen only once. In germline, CDR1 is KGHSH, CDR2 LQKENI. With 2 bases removed from V and 0 bases from J, the gap between germline ends came to 1 base. This CDR3 has 13 residues. CD8 cells classed as naive were CD45RO-negative and positively selected for CCR7, excluding terminally differentiated effector memory CD45RA+ cells. As regards this clone: Its specificity is not known.

This TCR came from a woman under 40 in good health. The sample consisted of naive CD8+ T cells sorted from blood. The genes are TRBV18 and TRBJ2-2; no reliable D call. The DNA for the CDR3 is TGTGCCAGCTCACCATCGAACACCGGGGAGCTGTTTTTT. Protein sequence: CASSPSNTGELFF.